Listed here are 7 T cell receptor beta chains from one sample, sequenced in a study of regulatory T cells in long-lasting Graves disease. According to the study, TCR beta libraries were built with iRepertoire HTBI primers and CDR3-region Arm-PCR. TCRdb reanalysed the multiplex PCR reads using MiXCR and keeps one entry per CDR3 protein. This table has roughly 400,000 distinct CDR3 sequences, approximately 22% appearing once. Sample time point: persistent/refractory GD, antithyroid drugs over 5 years with positive TRAb. PBMC-extracted RNA yielded the TCR library. The sample consisted of peripheral blood mononuclear cells (PBMCs), taken when the disease was refractory, from a patient treated with antithyroid drugs. The receptors were gathered from a female donor with Graves disease.

At least ten counts were recorded for this clonotype. The chain has TRBV2 and TRBJ2-1, with 12 bases aligning to TRBD2. CDR1 is SNHLY, CDR2 FYNNEI, per germline. This CDR3 comprises 18 residues. V was pared by 6 bases and J by 2 bases, with 11 bases of the junction left unmatched. The CDR3 sequence is CASRERTSGAGAYNEQFF. The CDR3 bases are TGTGCCAGCAGGGAGAGGACTAGCGGGGCCGGCGCCTACAATGAGCAGTTCTTC. The full variable domain, rest sourced from reference TRBV2 and TRBJ2-1, is EPEVTQTPSHQVTQMGQEVILRCVPISNHLYFYWYRQILGQKVEFLVSFYNNEISEKSEIFDDQFSVERPDGSNFTLKIRSTKLEDSAMYFCASRERTSGAGAYNEQFFGPGTRLTVL.

A few counts support this clonotype. The chain links TRBV18 to TRBJ1-1; no firm D call. V dropped 1 base and J dropped 2 bases, with 8 bases sitting between them. This CDR3 has 14 amino acids. Germline V gene sequence: CDR1 KGHSH, CDR2 LQKENI. In DNA, the CDR3 is TGTGCCAGCTCACCACGGACGGATAACACTGAAGCTTTCTTT. Its translation: CASSPRTDNTEAFF.

The chain is built from TRBV4-1 and TRBJ2-7; D is perhaps TRBD2 (5 bases). CDR1 and CDR2 from the germline V gene are MGHRA and YSYEKL. With 1 base removed from V and 0 bases from J, the gap between germline ends came to 10 bases. The CDR3 is 15 amino acids. The CDR3 bases are TGCGCCAGCAGCCAAGTCCGAGGGAGCTCCTACGAGCAGTACTTC. This gives the protein CASSQVRGSSYEQYF.

This clonotype occurred a few times. In DNA form, the CDR3 reads TGCAGTGCTCCGGTTGCAAACACCATATATTTT. Amino acid sequence: CSAPVANTIYF. This sequence joins TRBV20-1 and TRBJ1-3; D gene ambiguous. CDR3 length: 11 amino acids. Germline CDR1 and CDR2: DFQATT and SNEGSKA (reference sequence). V dropped 5 bases and J dropped 6 bases, with 8 bases sitting between them.

The genes are TRBV7-2 and TRBJ2-2; 7 bases line up with TRBD1. The V gene's germline CDR1 is SGHTA and CDR2 FQGNSA. The CDR3 is made up of 16 amino acids. Losses at the gene ends were 4 bases for V and 0 bases for J; bases not matched to a gene: 5. The CDR3 loop reads CASSSWQGANTGELFF. The CDR3 nucleotides are TGTGCCAGCAGCTCCTGGCAGGGGGCGAACACCGGGGAGCTGTTTTTT.

The rearrangement joins TRBV29-1 to TRBJ2-5; 8 bases fit TRBD2. The V segment lost 6 bases and the J segment 8 bases; nucleotides outside the gene matches: 8. Germline CDR1 and CDR2: SQVTM and ANQGSEA. This CDR3 comprises 12 residues. In nucleotides, the CDR3 is TGCAGCGTAGCCGGGACTAGGCTAACCCAGTACTTC. Translated, it gives CSVAGTRLTQYF. Looking up the rest from reference TRBV29-1 and TRBJ2-5 gives the full variable domain: SAVISQKPSRDICQRGTSLTIQCQVDSQVTMMFWYRQQPGQSLTLIATANQGSEATYESGFVIDKFPISRPNLTFSTLTVSNMSPEDSSIYLCSVAGTRLTQYFGPGTRLLVL.

Ten or more counts support this clonotype. The chain links TRBV2 to TRBJ2-7, with a tentative D call TRBD2 (5 bases). CDR1 and CDR2 (germline): SNHLY, FYNNEI. Trimming took off 7 bases at V and 0 bases at J, with 16 bases between the two ends. The CDR3 spans 15 residues. This CDR3 reads CASKPTLAGSYEQYF. The CDR3, as DNA: TGTGCCAGCAAGCCGACTCTTGCGGGCTCCTACGAGCAGTACTTC.